The 19 T cell receptor beta chains below come from one sample, sequenced in a study of graft-versus-host responses after intestinal transplantation. Antigen specificity for these receptors is unknown. Libraries were prepared by immunoSEQ multiplex PCR; TCRdb keeps only in-frame clonotypes and omits some of them. The sample lists under 75,000 clones; nearly 90% were seen once. This sample comprised unstimulated CD8+ T cells sorted from spleen or lymph node cells, obtained before transplant. The source of these receptors is a human donor who was the organ donor for an intestinal transplant.

This chain joins TRBV28 and TRBJ2-7; D perhaps matches TRBD2 (5 bases). Germline V lookup: CDR1 MDHEN, CDR2 SYDVKM. The CDR3 is 11 residues long. The V and J ends lost 10 bases and 5 bases respectively, with 12 bases between them. The CDR3 DNA is TGTGCCACCTCACGAGGGAACGAGCAGTACGTC. Translating it yields CATSRGNEQYV.

The rearrangement joins TRBV19 to TRBJ2-3; D is possibly TRBD1 (7 bases). The CDR3 length is 16 residues. The ends were cut back, 3 bases at V and 6 bases at J, with 19 bases in the middle. Germline lookup yields CDR1 LNHDA and CDR2 SQIVND (reference sequence). CDR3 residues: CASSIDRDFRADTQYF. The CDR3 DNA reads TGTGCCAGTAGTATTGACAGGGACTTCCGAGCGGATACGCAGTATTTT.

This chain uses TRBV7-9 with TRBJ2-7, with D maybe TRBD2 (6 bases). V was trimmed by 3 bases and J by 7 bases, leaving 7 bases between them. CDR3 size: 11 residues. Germline CDR1 is SEHNR and CDR2 is FQNEAQ (reference sequence). CDR3 sequence (DNA): TGTGCCAGCAGCTTCGGGGGTGAGCAGTACGTC. It yields the protein CASSFGGEQYV.

The chain couples TRBV7-9 to TRBJ1-4; TRBD1 agrees at 7 bases. In germline, CDR1 is SEHNR, CDR2 FQNEAQ (reference sequence). This CDR3 comprises 18 residues. With V trimmed by 1 base and J by 0 bases, 8 bases remained unmatched. The CDR3 region is CASSLVGTAIATNEKLFF. CDR3 in DNA: TGTGCCAGCAGCTTAGTTGGGACAGCGATAGCAACTAATGAAAAACTGTTTTTT.

V is TRBV27 and J is TRBJ2-5, with TRBD1 matching over 7 bases. The CDR3 covers 15 residues. After removal of 4 bases from V and 0 bases from J, the junction contained 5 bases not matched to a gene. Germline-derived CDR1 and CDR2 are MNHEY and SMNVEV (reference sequence). The CDR3 DNA reads TGTGCCAGCAGTTCAGGACAGGAGTACCAAGAGACCCAGTACTTC. As protein: CASSSGQEYQETQYF.

The chain employs TRBV7-6 and TRBJ1-1, with D perhaps matching TRBD1 (5 bases). This CDR3 region has 18 residues. Trimming pared 1 base from V and 4 bases from J, leaving 22 bases between. Germline CDR1 and CDR2: SGHVS and FNYEAQ. CDR3 amino acids: CASSLGVGGGAGTTEAFF. The CDR3 DNA sequence: TGTGCCAGCAGCTTAGGAGTTGGGGGAGGGGCAGGGACCACTGAAGCTTTCTTT. Looking up the rest from reference TRBV7-6 and TRBJ1-1 gives the full variable domain: GAGVSQSPRYKVTKRGQDVALRCDPISGHVSLYWYRQALGQGPEFLTYFNYEAQQDKSGLPNDRFSAERPEGSISTLTIQRTEQRDSAMYRCASSLGVGGGAGTTEAFFGQGTRLTVV.

The V gene is TRBV4-1, the J gene TRBJ2-3; D unresolved. With 1 base removed from V and 4 bases from J, the gap between germline ends came to 6 bases. The CDR3 covers 13 residues. Germline V lookup: CDR1 MGHRA, CDR2 YSYEKL. The CDR3 sequence is CASSQVYADTQYF. The DNA of the CDR3 is TGCGCCAGCAGCCAAGTCTACGCAGATACGCAGTATTTT.

The chain links TRBV5-6 to TRBJ1-2; D gene unclear. Trimming stripped 1 base from V and 4 bases from J, with 8 bases between. The CDR3 extends over 13 amino acids. Germline CDR1 SGHDT, CDR2 YYEEEE. The CDR3 bases are TGTGCCAGCAGCTTGAAAGGCGGCTATGGCTACACCTTC. Its translation is CASSLKGGYGYTF.

The chain recombines TRBV2 with TRBJ2-2, with 12 bases lining up with TRBD2. This CDR3 spans 15 amino acids. The junction had 0 bases not matched to a gene; V was cut back by 3 bases and J by 4 bases. CDR1 is SNHLY, CDR2 FYNNEI, per germline. The CDR3 DNA sequence: TGTGCCAGCAGTGAGGGACTAGCGGGCACCGGGGAGCTGTTTTTT. Residues: CASSEGLAGTGELFF.

V gene TRBV11-2 combines with J gene TRBJ2-6; D may be TRBD1 (5 bases). Trimming stripped 3 bases from V and 1 base from J, with 7 bases between. The CDR3 contains 15 residues. The V gene's germline CDR1 is SGHAT and CDR2 FQNNGV. CDR3 in amino acids: CASSFQGSGANVLTF. DNA of the CDR3: TGTGCCAGCAGCTTTCAGGGTTCTGGGGCCAACGTCCTGACTTTC.

V usage is TRBV27 and J usage is TRBJ1-1, with 11 positions matching TRBD1. This CDR3 comprises 16 residues. Germline CDR1 is MNHEY and CDR2 is SMNVEV (reference sequence). V lost 6 bases and J lost 5; bases outside the gene matches: 11. CDR3 region: CASSYRPGQGGTEAFF. The CDR3 region has the DNA TGTGCCAGCAGCTACCGTCCGGGACAGGGGGGAACTGAAGCTTTCTTT.

J is TRBJ2-3 and V is TRBV5-8; 9 nucleotides line up with TRBD2. Trimming at V came to 2 bases and at J to 3 bases, leaving 4 bases not matched to a gene. This CDR3 comprises 15 residues. The germline V gene has CDR1 SGHTS and CDR2 YDEGEE. The CDR3 DNA reads as TGTGCCAGCAGCTTAGCGGGGGGCATTACAGATACGCAGTATTTT. Its translation: CASSLAGGITDTQYF.

In nucleotides, the CDR3 is TGTGCCAGCAGCTCCCCGGGACAGGGTGAAAAACTGTTTTTT. Translation: CASSSPGQGEKLFF. The rearrangement uses TRBV11-2 and TRBJ1-4, with TRBD1 matching 9 bases. Germline lookup yields CDR1 SGHAT and CDR2 FQNNGV. V was clipped by 4 bases and J by 7 bases; unmatched bases: 4. This CDR3 is built from 14 residues.

The sample holds a few counts of this clone. V and J are TRBV13 and TRBJ1-5; TRBD1 might be the D (6 bases). The CDR3 runs to 14 residues. The germline CDR1 and CDR2 sequences are PRHDT and FYEKMQ (reference sequence). V lost 2 bases to trimming and J lost 6 bases, with 11 bases between them. The CDR3 loop reads CASSLMGAGQPQHF. CDR3 nucleotide sequence: TGTGCCAGCAGCTTAATGGGGGCAGGTCAGCCCCAGCATTTT.

The sample holds one count of this clone. CDR3 coding DNA: TGCGCCAGCCGGGACACCTCGGGAACCGGGGAGCTGTTTTTT. Protein sequence: CASRDTSGTGELFF. J is TRBJ2-2 and V is TRBV4-3; TRBD1 might be the D (6 bases). Looked up from germline, CDR1 is LGHNA and CDR2 is YSLEER. CDR3 length: 14 amino acids. The V end was cut by 8 bases, the J end by 5 bases, with 15 bases between.

The V gene is TRBV7-2, the J gene TRBJ2-5, with D hard to call. The CDR3 sequence is 14 residues long. The V gene's germline CDR1 is SGHTA and CDR2 FQGNSA. V was cut by 0 bases and J by 5 bases, with 10 bases left in between. The CDR3 region has the DNA TGTGCCAGCAGCTTAGCGGCAGGCCAGGAGACCCAGTACTTC. This codes for CASSLAAGQETQYF.

The rearrangement joins TRBV11-2 to TRBJ2-1, with D unclear. The length of the CDR3 is 13 residues. Germline V gene sequence: CDR1 SGHAT, CDR2 FQNNGV. Deletions cut 0 bases from V and 9 bases from J, with 9 bases between. CDR3 amino acids: CASSLEASGEQFF. In DNA form, the CDR3 reads TGTGCCAGCAGCTTAGAGGCTAGTGGTGAGCAGTTCTTC.

This chain links TRBV5-1 with TRBJ2-1, with D perhaps TRBD2 (5 bases). This CDR3 region has 15 residues. Germline values: CDR1 SGHRS, CDR2 YFSETQ. V dropped 5 bases and J dropped 0 bases, with 12 bases sitting between them. The CDR3 region has the DNA TGCGCCAGCAGAGGGAGCGGTTACTCCTACAATGAGCAGTTCTTC. Its protein is CASRGSGYSYNEQFF.

This rearrangement joins TRBV13 to TRBJ1-4, with a possible D match to TRBD1 (5 bases). This CDR3 region has 15 residues. V lost 5 bases to trimming and J lost 7 bases, with 17 bases between them. Germline V gene lookup returns CDR1 PRHDT and CDR2 FYEKMQ (reference sequence). CDR3 bases: TGTGCCAGCAGCCCCCAGGGCCAAAGGGGTGAAAAACTGTTTTTT. This sequence encodes CASSPQGQRGEKLFF.